The rows below give T cell receptor beta chains drawn from one sample of a study of blood T cells in healthy people across ages. TCRdb passed the 5' RACE reads through MiXCR, listing each CDR3 protein once. The table includes 1.5 million to 2 million distinct CDR3 sequences, about 31% detected once. The sequencing input was blood. The receptors come from a woman aged 30 to 39 in good health. Each CDR3 is given with its conserved first and last residue. A D gene is named only where the DNA matches it firmly. Only part of the rows carry a size: once, few, many, or a class if the clone is expanded.

d_call: .; clone_size: few; j_call: TRBJ1-2; v_call: TRBV13; cdr3_aa: CASSRLGGEGYTF; cdr3_nt: TGTGCCAGCAGCCGACTAGGGGGGGAAGGCTACACCTTC
d_call: .; clone_size: few; j_call: TRBJ1-1; v_call: TRBV6-5; cdr3_aa: CASRPTQGSYTEAFF; cdr3_nt: TGTGCCAGCAGGCCTACACAGGGAAGTTACACTGAAGCTTTCTTT
d_call: .; clone_size: .; j_call: TRBJ2-3; v_call: TRBV21-1; cdr3_aa: CASYSSGEAVTDTQYF; cdr3_nt: TGTGCCAGCTATAGTTCGGGCGAGGCGGTGACAGATACGCAGTATTTT
d_call: TRBD1; clone_size: .; j_call: TRBJ2-7; v_call: TRBV10-3; cdr3_aa: CAISESGGQGPYEQYF; cdr3_nt: TGTGCCATCAGTGAGTCGGGAGGACAGGGTCCCTACGAGCAGTACTTC
d_call: TRBD1; clone_size: .; j_call: TRBJ2-7; v_call: TRBV20-1; cdr3_aa: CSARTGIHEQYF; cdr3_nt: TGCAGTGCTAGGACAGGGATACACGAGCAGTACTTC
d_call: TRBD2; clone_size: many; j_call: TRBJ2-3; v_call: TRBV6-2/TRBV6-3; cdr3_aa: CASSYVQREAPRTDTQYF; cdr3_nt: TGTGCCAGCAGTTACGTCCAGCGGGAGGCTCCTCGCACAGATACGCAGTATTTT
d_call: .; clone_size: .; j_call: TRBJ2-3; v_call: TRBV18; cdr3_aa: CASSPLTGRGLGSTDTQYF; cdr3_nt: TGTGCCAGCTCACCACTGACCGGGAGAGGTCTCGGCAGCACAGATACGCAGTATTTT
d_call: TRBD2; clone_size: .; j_call: TRBJ2-5; v_call: TRBV5-1; cdr3_aa: CATWPKTSGQETQYF; cdr3_nt: TGCGCCACCTGGCCGAAGACTAGCGGCCAAGAGACCCAGTACTTC
d_call: .; clone_size: few; j_call: TRBJ2-1; v_call: TRBV4-1; cdr3_aa: CASSIGIGPYNEQFF; cdr3_nt: TGCGCCAGCAGCATAGGCATAGGTCCCTACAATGAGCAGTTCTTC
d_call: .; clone_size: .; j_call: TRBJ1-6; v_call: TRBV16; cdr3_aa: CASSQSIIGNSPLHF; cdr3_nt: TGTGCCAGCAGCCAATCAATCATCGGGAATTCACCCCTCCACTTT
d_call: TRBD1; clone_size: few; j_call: TRBJ2-7; v_call: TRBV7-9; cdr3_aa: CASSRTGSGYEQYF; cdr3_nt: TGTGCCAGCAGCCGGACAGGGTCGGGCTACGAGCAGTACTTC
d_call: .; clone_size: .; j_call: TRBJ1-1; v_call: TRBV6-5; cdr3_aa: CASRVAGSITEAFF; cdr3_nt: TGTGCCAGCAGGGTAGCGGGGAGTATCACTGAAGCTTTCTTT
d_call: TRBD2; clone_size: few; j_call: TRBJ2-3; v_call: TRBV5-1; cdr3_aa: CASRVGTSGSTDTQYF; cdr3_nt: TGCGCCAGCAGAGTTGGGACTAGCGGAAGCACAGATACGCAGTATTTT
d_call: .; clone_size: .; j_call: TRBJ2-7; v_call: TRBV2; cdr3_aa: CASSEGEGGRQYF; cdr3_nt: TGTGCCAGCAGTGAAGGCGAAGGGGGTCGGCAGTACTTC
d_call: TRBD2; clone_size: many; j_call: TRBJ2-5; v_call: TRBV12-3/TRBV12-4; cdr3_aa: CASRPGLAGPQETQYF; cdr3_nt: TGTGCCAGCAGACCCGGACTAGCGGGGCCGCAAGAGACCCAGTACTTC
d_call: TRBD2; clone_size: .; j_call: TRBJ2-7; v_call: TRBV13; cdr3_aa: CASSLGSGLAVYEQYF; cdr3_nt: TGTGCCAGCAGCTTAGGCAGCGGACTAGCGGTCTACGAGCAGTACTTC
d_call: .; clone_size: .; j_call: TRBJ1-2; v_call: TRBV5-6; cdr3_aa: CASSFAGGYTF; cdr3_nt: TGTGCCAGCAGCTTCGCCGGAGGCTACACCTTC
d_call: .; clone_size: .; j_call: TRBJ1-4; v_call: TRBV27; cdr3_aa: CASGSGTSGEKLFF; cdr3_nt: TGTGCCAGCGGTTCCGGGACTAGTGGTGAAAAACTGTTTTTT
d_call: .; clone_size: .; j_call: TRBJ1-5; v_call: TRBV13; cdr3_aa: CASSFTGTMGQPQHF; cdr3_nt: TGTGCCAGCAGTTTTACCGGGACTATGGGTCAGCCCCAGCATTTT
d_call: TRBD2; clone_size: few; j_call: TRBJ2-1; v_call: TRBV20-1; cdr3_aa: CSGTSGVNEQFF; cdr3_nt: TGCAGTGGAACTAGCGGGGTCAATGAGCAGTTCTTC
d_call: .; clone_size: .; j_call: TRBJ2-1; v_call: TRBV7-6; cdr3_aa: CASSLGTRVEQFF; cdr3_nt: TGTGCCAGCAGCTTAGGTACTAGAGTTGAGCAGTTCTTC
d_call: TRBD1; clone_size: few; j_call: TRBJ2-7; v_call: TRBV12-3/TRBV12-4; cdr3_aa: CASSLWDRSYEQYF; cdr3_nt: TGTGCCAGCAGTTTGTGGGACAGGTCCTACGAGCAGTACTTC
d_call: TRBD2; clone_size: .; j_call: TRBJ2-7; v_call: TRBV5-1; cdr3_aa: CASSWTSGRRNEQYF; cdr3_nt: TGCGCCAGCAGTTGGACTAGCGGGAGGAGGAACGAGCAGTACTTC
d_call: .; clone_size: .; j_call: TRBJ2-7; v_call: TRBV6-5; cdr3_aa: CACSYRYRDPQYF; cdr3_nt: TGTGCCTGCAGTTACAGATACCGGGACCCCCAGTACTTC
d_call: TRBD1; clone_size: .; j_call: TRBJ2-3; v_call: TRBV5-1; cdr3_aa: CASSGQGAGWDTQYF; cdr3_nt: TGCGCCAGCAGCGGACAGGGGGCCGGTTGGGATACGCAGTATTTT
d_call: TRBD2; clone_size: .; j_call: TRBJ2-3; v_call: TRBV5-4; cdr3_aa: CASSPERDSTDTQYF; cdr3_nt: TGTGCCAGCAGCCCTGAGCGGGATAGCACAGATACGCAGTATTTT
d_call: .; clone_size: .; j_call: TRBJ1-5; v_call: TRBV7-9; cdr3_aa: CASSPSVRNQPQHF; cdr3_nt: TGTGCCAGCAGCCCCTCTGTCAGAAATCAGCCCCAGCATTTT